This T cell receptor beta chain was recorded in a study of CD8 T cells in ankylosing spondylitis. Study-wide results and caveats: With a CD8+ phenotype, disease-linked clones were relatively rare in peripheral blood. Some of these motif variants have turned up before, in reports on reactive arthritis synovial fluid and blood. A TCR beta motif of eight or nine highly homologous variants seemed to mark ankylosing spondylitis blood. Reportedly, matched ankylosing spondylitis synovial fluid was significantly enriched for disease-linked clones.

Generation of TCR beta libraries employed quantitative 5'-RACE incorporating molecular barcodes. MiXCR, run by TCRdb on the 5' RACE reads, gives a single entry per CDR3 protein. This sample yields 100,000 to 150,000 distinct CDR3 sequences, of which about 15% are seen a single time; approximately 30% belongs to the top ten. V shed 0 bases and J 3 bases; nucleotides not matched to a gene: 6. From germline, CDR1 is LGHNT and CDR2 FRNRAP. The CDR3 covers 16 residues. This clonotype came up a few times. What it binds is unknown. The sample consisted of blood, either unsorted or a sorted T cell fraction (not recorded which). The TCR originated in a male donor with ankylosing spondylitis. This chain joins TRBV12-5 and TRBJ2-7; 9 bases map to TRBD1. CDR3 nucleotides: TGTGCTAGTGGTTTGGTACTGGGACAGGGCAGCTACGAGCAGTACTTC. Its translation: CASGLVLGQGSYEQYF.